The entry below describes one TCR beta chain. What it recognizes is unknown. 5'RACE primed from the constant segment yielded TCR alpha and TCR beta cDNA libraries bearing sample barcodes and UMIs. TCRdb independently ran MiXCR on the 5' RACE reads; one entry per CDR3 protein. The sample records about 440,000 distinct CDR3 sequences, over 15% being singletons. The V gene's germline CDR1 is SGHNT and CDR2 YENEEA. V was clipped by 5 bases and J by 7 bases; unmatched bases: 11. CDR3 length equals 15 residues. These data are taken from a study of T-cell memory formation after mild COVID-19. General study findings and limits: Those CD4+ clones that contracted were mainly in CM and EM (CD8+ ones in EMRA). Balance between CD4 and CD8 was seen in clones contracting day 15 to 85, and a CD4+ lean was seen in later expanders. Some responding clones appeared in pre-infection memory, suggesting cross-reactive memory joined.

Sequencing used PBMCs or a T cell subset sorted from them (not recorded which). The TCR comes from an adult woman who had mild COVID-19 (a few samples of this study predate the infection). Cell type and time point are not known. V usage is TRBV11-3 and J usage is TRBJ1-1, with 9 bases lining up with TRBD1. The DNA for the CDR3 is TGTGCCAGCAGCCCCCGGGACAGGGCTCCCGGTGAAGCTTTCTTT. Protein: CASSPRDRAPGEAFF.